A selection of T cell receptor beta chains follows, all from one sample in a study of T cell responses to AZD1222 COVID-19 vaccine. Method: immunoSEQ multiplex PCR; TCRdb's copy keeps in-frame clones and lacks some. There are about 78,000 clones in the sample; around 90% occur only once, and roughly a quarter lies in the top ten. The input for sequencing was peripheral blood, taken on day 0 of AZD1222 vaccination. These receptors all stem from an adult in good health. Both conserved end residues are part of each CDR3. Each record gives: V gene, clone size, CDR3 length, D gene, J gene, CDR3 protein, CDR3 DNA. The D gene is left open where the match is weak. The size field is filled for only some rows; it gives once, few, many or a size class.

v_call: TRBV4-1; clone_size: medium-sized; cdr3_length: 17; d_call: TRBD2; j_call: TRBJ2-3; cdr3_aa: CASSQEIAGVGTDTQYF; cdr3_nt: TGCGCCAGCAGCCAAGAAATAGCGGGAGTAGGCACAGATACGCAGTATTTT
v_call: TRBV7-2; clone_size: .; cdr3_length: 13; d_call: TRBD2; j_call: TRBJ2-7; cdr3_aa: CASSPGTSYEQYF; cdr3_nt: TGTGCCAGCAGCCCAGGGACTAGTTACGAGCAGTACTTC
v_call: TRBV20-1; clone_size: .; cdr3_length: 14; d_call: .; j_call: TRBJ1-5; cdr3_aa: CSASWGWGNQPQHF; cdr3_nt: TGCAGTGCTAGTTGGGGATGGGGCAATCAGCCCCAGCATTTT
v_call: TRBV27; clone_size: .; cdr3_length: 17; d_call: TRBD2; j_call: TRBJ2-2; cdr3_aa: CASSLDSGRASTGELFF; cdr3_nt: TGTGCCAGCAGTTTGGATAGCGGGAGGGCCAGCACCGGGGAGCTGTTTTTT
v_call: TRBV27; clone_size: .; cdr3_length: 13; d_call: .; j_call: TRBJ1-3; cdr3_aa: CASRPMVGNTIYF; cdr3_nt: TGTGCCAGCAGACCAATGGTGGGAAACACCATATATTTT
v_call: TRBV15; clone_size: .; cdr3_length: 17; d_call: .; j_call: TRBJ2-2; cdr3_aa: CATSRDRGAGNTGELFF; cdr3_nt: TGTGCCACCAGCAGAGATAGGGGGGCAGGGAACACCGGGGAGCTGTTTTTT
v_call: TRBV11-2; clone_size: .; cdr3_length: 13; d_call: .; j_call: TRBJ1-5; cdr3_aa: CASSLIEDQPQHF; cdr3_nt: TGTGCCAGCAGCTTGATAGAGGATCAGCCCCAGCATTTT
v_call: TRBV7-2; clone_size: .; cdr3_length: 15; d_call: .; j_call: TRBJ1-1; cdr3_aa: CASSLVSWLNTEAFF; cdr3_nt: TGTGCCAGCAGCTTAGTTTCGTGGTTGAACACTGAAGCTTTCTTT
v_call: TRBV5-4; clone_size: .; cdr3_length: 15; d_call: .; j_call: TRBJ2-7; cdr3_aa: CASSPSGLLSSEQYF; cdr3_nt: TGTGCCAGCAGCCCCTCGGGGCTCCTTTCGAGCGAGCAGTACTTC
v_call: TRBV18; clone_size: .; cdr3_length: 13; d_call: .; j_call: TRBJ2-7; cdr3_aa: CASSPRQGDEQYF; cdr3_nt: TGTGCCAGCTCACCACGACAAGGGGACGAGCAGTACTTC
v_call: TRBV11-2; clone_size: .; cdr3_length: 16; d_call: .; j_call: TRBJ2-3; cdr3_aa: CASSLVGTESADTQYF; cdr3_nt: TGTGCCAGCAGCTTAGTCGGGACGGAATCGGCGGATACGCAGTATTTT
v_call: TRBV19; clone_size: .; cdr3_length: 13; d_call: .; j_call: TRBJ2-1; cdr3_aa: CASSRRTNNEQFF; cdr3_nt: TGTGCCAGTAGTAGGCGGACGAACAATGAGCAGTTCTTC
v_call: TRBV7-9; clone_size: .; cdr3_length: 15; d_call: TRBD2; j_call: TRBJ2-7; cdr3_aa: CASSLVSGRAGEQYF; cdr3_nt: TGTGCCAGCAGCTTAGTTAGCGGGAGGGCCGGCGAGCAGTACTTC
v_call: TRBV7-8; clone_size: few; cdr3_length: 19; d_call: TRBD2; j_call: TRBJ2-3; cdr3_aa: CASSGPGTSGTFTGDTQYF; cdr3_nt: TGTGCCAGCAGCGGCCCCGGGACTAGCGGTACTTTCACAGGAGATACGCAGTATTTT